Sequencing of this TCR beta chain was carried out in a study of blood T cells in healthy people across ages. Study-wide context: The template switching approach captured approximately one barcoded beta molecule for every two T cells.

The V gene's germline CDR1 is LGHNT and CDR2 FRNRAP. V gave up 5 bases and J gave up 11 bases; unmatched junction bases: 8. This CDR3 spans 13 amino acids. The table lists this clonotype with a count of one. What it binds is unknown. Study-wide results and caveats: The study found more naive CD4+ cells and higher diversity in long-lived than aged donors.

Next came a second PCR, run for 7 to 11 cycles, which used a sample-barcoded 5' primer along with a J-beta primer mix. Each CDR3 protein is one row after TCRdb ran MiXCR on the 5' RACE reads. The sample has 650,000 to 800,000 distinct CDR3 sequences, 44% seen once. The specimen was blood. The TCR was taken from a man in his 60s in good health. The rearrangement links TRBV12-5 to TRBJ1-3; TRBD1 matches at 8 bases. CDR3 nucleotide sequence: TGTGCTAGTGGTACCGGACAGGGCTACGCCATATATTTT. Protein: CASGTGQGYAIYF.